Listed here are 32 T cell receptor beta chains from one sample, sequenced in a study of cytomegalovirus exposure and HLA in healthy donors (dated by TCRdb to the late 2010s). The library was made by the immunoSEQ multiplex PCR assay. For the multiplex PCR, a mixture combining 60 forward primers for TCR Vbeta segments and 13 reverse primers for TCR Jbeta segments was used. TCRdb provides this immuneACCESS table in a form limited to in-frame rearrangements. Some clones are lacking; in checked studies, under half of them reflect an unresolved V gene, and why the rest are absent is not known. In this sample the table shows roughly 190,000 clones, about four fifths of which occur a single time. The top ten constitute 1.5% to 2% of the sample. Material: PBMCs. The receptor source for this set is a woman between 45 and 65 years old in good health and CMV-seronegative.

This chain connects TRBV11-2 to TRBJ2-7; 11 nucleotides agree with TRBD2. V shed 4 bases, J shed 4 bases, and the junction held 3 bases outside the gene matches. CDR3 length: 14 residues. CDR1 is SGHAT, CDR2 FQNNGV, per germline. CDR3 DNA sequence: TGTGCCAGCAGCTCTAGCGGGGGGCGGTACGAGCAGTACTTC. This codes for CASSSSGGRYEQYF.

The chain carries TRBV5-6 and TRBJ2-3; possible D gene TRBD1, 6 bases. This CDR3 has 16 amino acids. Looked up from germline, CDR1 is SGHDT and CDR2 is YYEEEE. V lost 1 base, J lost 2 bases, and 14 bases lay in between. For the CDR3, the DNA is TGTGCCAGCAGCTTGTTTGGACAGACCTCCACAGATACGCAGTATTTT. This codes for CASSLFGQTSTDTQYF.

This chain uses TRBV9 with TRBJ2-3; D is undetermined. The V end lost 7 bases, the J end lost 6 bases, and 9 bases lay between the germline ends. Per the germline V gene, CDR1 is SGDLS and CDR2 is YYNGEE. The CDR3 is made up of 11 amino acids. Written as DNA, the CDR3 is TGTGCCAGCGGTTACACCGATACGCAGTATTTT. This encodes CASGYTDTQYF.

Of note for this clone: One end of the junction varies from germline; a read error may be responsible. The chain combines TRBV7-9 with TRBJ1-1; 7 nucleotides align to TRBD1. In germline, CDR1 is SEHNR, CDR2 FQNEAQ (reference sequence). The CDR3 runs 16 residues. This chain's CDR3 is CSSSPRTGIMNTEAFF. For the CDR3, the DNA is TGTTCCAGCAGCCCTAGGACAGGCATCATGAACACTGAAGCTTTCTTT.

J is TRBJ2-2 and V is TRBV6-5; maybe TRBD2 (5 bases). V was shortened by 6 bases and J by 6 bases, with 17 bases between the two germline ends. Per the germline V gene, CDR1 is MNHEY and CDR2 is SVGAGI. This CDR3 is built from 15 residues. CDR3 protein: CASRASGSKAGELFF. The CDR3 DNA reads TGTGCCAGCAGAGCGTCGGGAAGTAAGGCCGGGGAGCTGTTTTTT.

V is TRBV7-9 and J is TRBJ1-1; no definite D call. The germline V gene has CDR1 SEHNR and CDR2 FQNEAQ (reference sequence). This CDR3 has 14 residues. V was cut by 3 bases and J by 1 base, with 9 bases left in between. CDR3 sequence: CASSLVRGNTEAFF. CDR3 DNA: TGTGCCAGCAGCTTGGTTCGCGGGAACACTGAAGCTTTCTTT. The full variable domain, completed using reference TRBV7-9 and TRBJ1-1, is DTGVSQNPRHKITKRGQNVTFRCDPISEHNRLYWYRQTLGQGPEFLTYFQNEAQLEKSRLLSDRFSAERPKGSFSTLEIQRTEQGDSAMYLCASSLVRGNTEAFFGQGTRLTVV.

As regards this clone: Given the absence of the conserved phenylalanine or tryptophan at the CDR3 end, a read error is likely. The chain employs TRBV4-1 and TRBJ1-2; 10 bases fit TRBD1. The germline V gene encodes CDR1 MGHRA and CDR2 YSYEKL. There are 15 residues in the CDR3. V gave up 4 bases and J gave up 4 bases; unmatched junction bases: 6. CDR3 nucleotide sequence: TGCGCCAGCAGCCCCCGGACAGGGGGAACCTATGGCTACACCCTC. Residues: CASSPRTGGTYGYTL.

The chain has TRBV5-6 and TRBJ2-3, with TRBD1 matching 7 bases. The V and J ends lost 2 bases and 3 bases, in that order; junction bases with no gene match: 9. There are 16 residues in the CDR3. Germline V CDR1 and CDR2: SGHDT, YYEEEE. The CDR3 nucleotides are TGTGCCAGCAGCTTTTATGGGACAGCAAAGACAGATACGCAGTATTTT. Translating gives CASSFYGTAKTDTQYF.

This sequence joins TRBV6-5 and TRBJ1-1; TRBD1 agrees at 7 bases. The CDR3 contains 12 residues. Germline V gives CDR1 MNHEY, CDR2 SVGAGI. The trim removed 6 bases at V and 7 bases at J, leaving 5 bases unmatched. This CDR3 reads CASSQDRSEAFF. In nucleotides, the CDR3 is TGTGCCAGCAGCCAGGACAGGAGTGAAGCTTTCTTT.

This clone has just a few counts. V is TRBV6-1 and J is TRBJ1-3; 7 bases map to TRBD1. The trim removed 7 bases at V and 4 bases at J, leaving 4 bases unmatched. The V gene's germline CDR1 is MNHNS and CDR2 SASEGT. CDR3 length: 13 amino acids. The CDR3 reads CASTTGAGNTIYF. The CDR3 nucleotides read TGTGCCAGCACTACAGGGGCCGGAAACACCATATATTTT.

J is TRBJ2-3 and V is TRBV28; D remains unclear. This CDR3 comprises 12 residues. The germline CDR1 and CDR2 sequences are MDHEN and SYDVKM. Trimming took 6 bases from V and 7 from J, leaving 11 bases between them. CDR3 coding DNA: TGTGCCAGCAGAGAGCCGCCAAATACGCAGTATTTT. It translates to CASREPPNTQYF.

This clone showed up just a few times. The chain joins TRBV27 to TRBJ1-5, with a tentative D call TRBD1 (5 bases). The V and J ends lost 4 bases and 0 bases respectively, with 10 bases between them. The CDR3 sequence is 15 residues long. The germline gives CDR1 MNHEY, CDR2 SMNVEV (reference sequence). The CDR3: CASSSDSYSNQPQHF. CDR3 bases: TGTGCCAGCAGTTCCGACAGCTATAGCAATCAGCCCCAGCATTTT.

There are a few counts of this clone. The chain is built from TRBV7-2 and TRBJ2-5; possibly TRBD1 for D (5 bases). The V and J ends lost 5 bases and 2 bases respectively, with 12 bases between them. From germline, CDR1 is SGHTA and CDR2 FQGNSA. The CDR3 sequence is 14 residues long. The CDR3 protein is CASSPSHRQETQYF. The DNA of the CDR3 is TGTGCCAGCAGCCCTTCCCACAGGCAAGAGACCCAGTACTTC.

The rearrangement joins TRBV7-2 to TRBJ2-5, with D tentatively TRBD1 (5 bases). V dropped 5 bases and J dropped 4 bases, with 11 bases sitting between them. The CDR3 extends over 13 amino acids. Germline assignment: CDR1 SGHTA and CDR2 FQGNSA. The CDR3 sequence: CASSLDRRETQYF. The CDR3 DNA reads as TGTGCCAGCAGCCTAGACAGAAGAGAGACCCAGTACTTC.

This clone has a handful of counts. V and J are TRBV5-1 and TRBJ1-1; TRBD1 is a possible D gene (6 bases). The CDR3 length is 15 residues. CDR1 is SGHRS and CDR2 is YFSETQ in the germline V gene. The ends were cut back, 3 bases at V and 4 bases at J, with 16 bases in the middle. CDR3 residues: CASSSQHRVRTEAFF. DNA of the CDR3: TGCGCCAGCAGCTCGCAACACAGGGTTCGCACTGAAGCTTTCTTT. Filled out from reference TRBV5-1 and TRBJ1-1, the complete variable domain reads KAGVTQTPRYLIKTRGQQVTLSCSPISGHRSVSWYQQTPGQGLQFLFEYFSETQRNKGNFPGRFSGRQFSNSRSEMNVSTLELGDSALYLCASSSQHRVRTEAFFGQGTRLTVV.

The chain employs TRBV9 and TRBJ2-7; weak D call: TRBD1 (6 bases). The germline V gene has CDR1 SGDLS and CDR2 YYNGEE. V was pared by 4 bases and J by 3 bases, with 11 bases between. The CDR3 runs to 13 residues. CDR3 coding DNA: TGTGCCAGCAGCCCAACGGACAGCTACGAGCAGTACTTC. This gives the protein CASSPTDSYEQYF. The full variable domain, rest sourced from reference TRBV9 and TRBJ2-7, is DSGVTQTPKHLITATGQRVTLRCSPRSGDLSVYWYQQSLDQGLQFLIQYYNGEERAKGNILERFSAQQFPDLHSELNLSSLELGDSALYFCASSPTDSYEQYFGPGTRLTVT.

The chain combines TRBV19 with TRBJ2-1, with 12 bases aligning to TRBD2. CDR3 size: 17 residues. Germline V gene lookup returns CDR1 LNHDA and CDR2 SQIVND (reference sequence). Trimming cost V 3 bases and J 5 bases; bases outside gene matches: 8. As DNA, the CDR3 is TGTGCCAGTAGTATGGCTAGCGGGAGGGCCCTGGACAATGAGCAGTTCTTC. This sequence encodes CASSMASGRALDNEQFF.

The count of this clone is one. In DNA form, the CDR3 reads TGCGCCAGCAGCTTGGAGGGCGGGGAAAACATTCAGTACTTC. As protein: CASSLEGGENIQYF. The gene calls are TRBV5-1 and TRBJ2-4; maybe TRBD2 (6 bases). The CDR3 loop spans 14 amino acids. Germline V gene lookup returns CDR1 SGHRS and CDR2 YFSETQ. V lost 0 bases to trimming and J lost 5 bases, with 9 bases between them.

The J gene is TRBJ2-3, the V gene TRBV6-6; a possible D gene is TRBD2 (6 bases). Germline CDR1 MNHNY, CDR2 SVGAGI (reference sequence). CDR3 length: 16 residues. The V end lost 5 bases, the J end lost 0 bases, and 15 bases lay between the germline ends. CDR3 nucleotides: TGTGCCAGCAGTCCCGCCTCGACTAGTAGCACAGATACGCAGTATTTT. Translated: CASSPASTSSTDTQYF.

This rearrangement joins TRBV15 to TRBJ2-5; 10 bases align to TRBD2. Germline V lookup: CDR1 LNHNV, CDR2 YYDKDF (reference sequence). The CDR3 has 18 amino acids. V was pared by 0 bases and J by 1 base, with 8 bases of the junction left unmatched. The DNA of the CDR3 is TGTGCCACCAGCAGAGATCCCCCCGGACTAGCGGTCCAAGAGACCCAGTACTTC. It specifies CATSRDPPGLAVQETQYF.

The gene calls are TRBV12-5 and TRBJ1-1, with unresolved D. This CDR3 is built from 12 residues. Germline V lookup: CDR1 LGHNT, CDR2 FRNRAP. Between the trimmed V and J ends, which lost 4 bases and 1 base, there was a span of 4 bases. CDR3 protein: CASGYRNTEAFF. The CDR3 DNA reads TGTGCTAGTGGTTACAGGAACACTGAAGCTTTCTTT.

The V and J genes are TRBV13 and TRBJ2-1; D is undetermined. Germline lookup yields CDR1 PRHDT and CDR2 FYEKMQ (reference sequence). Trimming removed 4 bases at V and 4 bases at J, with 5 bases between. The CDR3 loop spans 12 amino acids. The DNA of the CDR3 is TGTGCCAGCAGCTCCAGGTACAATGAGCAGTTCTTC. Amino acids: CASSSRYNEQFF.

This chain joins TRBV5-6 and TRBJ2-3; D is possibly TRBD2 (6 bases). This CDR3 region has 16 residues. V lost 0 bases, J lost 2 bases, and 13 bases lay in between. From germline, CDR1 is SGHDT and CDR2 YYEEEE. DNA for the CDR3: TGTGCCAGCAGCTTGGTGAGGCGGGGCAACACAGATACGCAGTATTTT. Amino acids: CASSLVRRGNTDTQYF.

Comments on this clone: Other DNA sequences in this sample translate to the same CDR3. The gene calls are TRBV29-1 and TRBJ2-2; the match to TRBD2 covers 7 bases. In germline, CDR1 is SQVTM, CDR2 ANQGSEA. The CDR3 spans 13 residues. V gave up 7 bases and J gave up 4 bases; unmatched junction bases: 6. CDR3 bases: TGCAGCGCCGGTGGGAGGGGCACCGGGGAGCTGTTTTTT. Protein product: CSAGGRGTGELFF.

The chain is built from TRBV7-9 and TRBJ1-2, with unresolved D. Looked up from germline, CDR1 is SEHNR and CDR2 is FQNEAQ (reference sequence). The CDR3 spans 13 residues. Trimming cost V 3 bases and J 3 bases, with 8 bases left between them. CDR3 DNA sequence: TGTGCCAGCAGCTTTATGCGTGACTATGGCTACACCTTC. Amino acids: CASSFMRDYGYTF. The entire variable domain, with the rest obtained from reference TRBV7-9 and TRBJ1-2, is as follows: DTGVSQNPRHKITKRGQNVTFRCDPISEHNRLYWYRQTLGQGPEFLTYFQNEAQLEKSRLLSDRFSAERPKGSFSTLEIQRTEQGDSAMYLCASSFMRDYGYTFGSGTRLTVV.

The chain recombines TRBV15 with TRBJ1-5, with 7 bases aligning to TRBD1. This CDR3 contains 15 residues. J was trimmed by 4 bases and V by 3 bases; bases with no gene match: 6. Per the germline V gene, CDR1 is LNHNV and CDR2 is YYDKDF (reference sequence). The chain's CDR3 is CATSRETGTNQPQHF. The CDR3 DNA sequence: TGTGCCACCAGCAGGGAGACAGGGACTAATCAGCCCCAGCATTTT. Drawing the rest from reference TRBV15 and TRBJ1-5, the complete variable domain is DAMVIQNPRYQVTQFGKPVTLSCSQTLNHNVMYWYQQKSSQAPKLLFHYYDKDFNNEADTPDNFQSRRPNTSFCFLDIRSPGLGDTAMYLCATSRETGTNQPQHFGDGTRLSIL.

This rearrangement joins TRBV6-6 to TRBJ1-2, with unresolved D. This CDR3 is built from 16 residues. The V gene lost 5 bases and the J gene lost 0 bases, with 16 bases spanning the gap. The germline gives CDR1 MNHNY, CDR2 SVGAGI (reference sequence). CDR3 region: CASSLASPASNYGYTF. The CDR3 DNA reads TGTGCCAGCAGTCTGGCATCACCCGCTTCTAACTATGGCTACACCTTC.

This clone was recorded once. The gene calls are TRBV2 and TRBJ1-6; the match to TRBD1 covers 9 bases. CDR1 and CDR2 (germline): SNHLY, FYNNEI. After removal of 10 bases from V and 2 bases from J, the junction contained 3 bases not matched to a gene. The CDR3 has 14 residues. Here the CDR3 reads CAIQGAAYNSPLHF. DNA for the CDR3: TGTGCCATACAGGGGGCCGCCTATAATTCACCCCTCCACTTT.

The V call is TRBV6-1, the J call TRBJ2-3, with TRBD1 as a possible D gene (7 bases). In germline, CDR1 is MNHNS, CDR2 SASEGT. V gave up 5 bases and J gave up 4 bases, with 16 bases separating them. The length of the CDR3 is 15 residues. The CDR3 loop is CASSTRQGGADTQYF. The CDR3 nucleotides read TGTGCCAGCAGTACACGACAGGGAGGTGCAGATACGCAGTATTTT.

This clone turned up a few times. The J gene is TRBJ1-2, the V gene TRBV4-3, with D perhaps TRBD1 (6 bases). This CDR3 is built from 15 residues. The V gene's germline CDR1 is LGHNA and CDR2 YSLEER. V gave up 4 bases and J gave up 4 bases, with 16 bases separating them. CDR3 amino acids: CASSLGGGATYGYTF. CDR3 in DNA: TGCGCCAGCAGCCTAGGCGGGGGCGCGACCTATGGCTACACCTTC.

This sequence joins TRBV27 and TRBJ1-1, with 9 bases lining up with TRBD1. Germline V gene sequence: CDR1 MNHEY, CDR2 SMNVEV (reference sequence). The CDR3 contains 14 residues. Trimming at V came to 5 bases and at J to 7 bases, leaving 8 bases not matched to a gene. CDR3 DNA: TGTGCCAGCAGTATCTCGGACAGGGGTGGTGAAGCTTTCTTT. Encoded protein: CASSISDRGGEAFF.

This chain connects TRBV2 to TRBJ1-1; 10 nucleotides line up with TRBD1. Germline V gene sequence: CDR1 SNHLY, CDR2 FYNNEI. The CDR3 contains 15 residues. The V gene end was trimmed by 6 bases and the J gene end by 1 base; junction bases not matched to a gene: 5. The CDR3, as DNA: TGTGCCAGCAGATCTCGGACAGGGGGGAACACTGAAGCTTTCTTT. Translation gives CASRSRTGGNTEAFF. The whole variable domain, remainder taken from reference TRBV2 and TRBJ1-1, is EPEVTQTPSHQVTQMGQEVILRCVPISNHLYFYWYRQILGQKVEFLVSFYNNEISEKSEIFDDQFSVERPDGSNFTLKIRSTKLEDSAMYFCASRSRTGGNTEAFFGQGTRLTVV.